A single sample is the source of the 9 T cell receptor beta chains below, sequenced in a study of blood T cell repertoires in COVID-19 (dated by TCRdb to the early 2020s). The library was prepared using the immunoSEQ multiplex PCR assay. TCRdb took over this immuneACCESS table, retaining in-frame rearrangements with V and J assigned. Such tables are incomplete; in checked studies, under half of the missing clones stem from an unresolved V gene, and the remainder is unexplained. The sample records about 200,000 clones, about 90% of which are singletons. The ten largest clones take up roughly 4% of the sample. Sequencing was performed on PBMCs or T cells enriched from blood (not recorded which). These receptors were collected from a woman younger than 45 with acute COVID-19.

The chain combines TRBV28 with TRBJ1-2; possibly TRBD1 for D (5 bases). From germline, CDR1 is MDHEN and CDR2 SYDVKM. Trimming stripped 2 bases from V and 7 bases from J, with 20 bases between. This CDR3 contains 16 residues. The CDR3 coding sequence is TGTGCCAGCAGTTTAACGGCACAGGAAAAGATTGCTGGCTACACCTTC. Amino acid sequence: CASSLTAQEKIAGYTF.

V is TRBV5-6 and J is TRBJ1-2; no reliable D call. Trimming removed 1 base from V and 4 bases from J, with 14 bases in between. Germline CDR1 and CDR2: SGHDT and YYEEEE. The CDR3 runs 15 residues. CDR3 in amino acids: CASSLITVVPYGYTF. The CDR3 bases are TGTGCCAGCAGCTTGATAACGGTAGTCCCCTATGGCTACACCTTC.

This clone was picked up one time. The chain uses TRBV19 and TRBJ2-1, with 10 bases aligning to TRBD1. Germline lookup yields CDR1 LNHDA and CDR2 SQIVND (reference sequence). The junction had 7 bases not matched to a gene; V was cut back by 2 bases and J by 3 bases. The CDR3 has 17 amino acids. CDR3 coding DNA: TGTGCCAGTAGTATAAATTCTAGGACAGGGGGCTACAATGAGCAGTTCTTC. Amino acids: CASSINSRTGGYNEQFF.

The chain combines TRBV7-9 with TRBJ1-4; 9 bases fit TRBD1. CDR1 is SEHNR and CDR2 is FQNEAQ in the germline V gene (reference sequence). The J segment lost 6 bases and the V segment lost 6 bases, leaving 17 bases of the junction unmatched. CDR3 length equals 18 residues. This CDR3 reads CASSGEDRGSPEYEKLFF. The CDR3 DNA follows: TGTGCCAGCAGTGGGGAGGACAGGGGCTCCCCCGAGTATGAAAAACTGTTTTTT.

The CDR3 DNA follows: TGTGCCAGCTCACCAACATTCTTAGGGACAGCCCAATCAACTAATGAAAAACTGTTTTTT. Its translation is CASSPTFLGTAQSTNEKLFF. This chain links TRBV18 with TRBJ1-4; TRBD1 aligns across 7 bases. J gave up 0 bases and V 2 bases, and 15 bases lay outside the gene matches. Germline CDR1 reads KGHSH; CDR2 reads LQKENI. CDR3 length: 20 amino acids.

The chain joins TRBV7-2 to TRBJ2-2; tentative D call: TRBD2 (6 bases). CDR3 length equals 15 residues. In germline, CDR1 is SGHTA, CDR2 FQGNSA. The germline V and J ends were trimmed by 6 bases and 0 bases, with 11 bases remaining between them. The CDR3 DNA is TGTGCCAGCAGTCTAGCGCCTACGAACACCGGGGAGCTGTTTTTT. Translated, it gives CASSLAPTNTGELFF.

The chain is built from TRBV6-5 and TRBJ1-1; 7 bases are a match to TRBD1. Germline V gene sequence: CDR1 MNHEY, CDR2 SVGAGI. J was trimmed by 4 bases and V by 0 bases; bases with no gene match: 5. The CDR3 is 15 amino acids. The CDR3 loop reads CASSYSLAGGTEAFF. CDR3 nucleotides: TGTGCCAGCAGTTACTCGTTGGCAGGGGGCACTGAAGCTTTCTTT.

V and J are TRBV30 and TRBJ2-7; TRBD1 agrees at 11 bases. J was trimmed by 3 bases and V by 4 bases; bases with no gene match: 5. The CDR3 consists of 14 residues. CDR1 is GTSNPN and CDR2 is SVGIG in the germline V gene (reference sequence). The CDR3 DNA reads TGTGCCTGGAATTCGGGGACAGGGGGCTACGAGCAGTACTTC. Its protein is CAWNSGTGGYEQYF.

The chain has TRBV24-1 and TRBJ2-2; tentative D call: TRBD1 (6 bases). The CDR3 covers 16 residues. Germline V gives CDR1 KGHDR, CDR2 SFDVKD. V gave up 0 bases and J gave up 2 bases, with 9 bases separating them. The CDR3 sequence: CATSDLQGLNTGELFF. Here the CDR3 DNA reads TGTGCCACCAGTGATTTGCAGGGGCTTAACACCGGGGAGCTGTTTTTT.